The 17 T cell receptor beta chains reported below all come from one sample, sequenced in a study of STAT5B mutations in CD4+ large granular lymphocyte leukemia. Libraries were prepared by immunoSEQ multiplex PCR; TCRdb keeps only in-frame clonotypes and omits some of them. The sample records about 9,600 clones, about 86% being singletons. Sequencing was carried out using PBMCs. These receptors came from a man aged 60 to 75 with CD4+ T-cell large granular lymphocyte leukemia.

The rearrangement uses TRBV15 and TRBJ1-3; D is unresolved. The CDR3 runs 16 residues. V shed 0 bases and J shed 3 bases, with 12 bases lying between them. Germline CDR1 LNHNV, CDR2 YYDKDF (reference sequence). CDR3 loop: CATSRDLVEGGNTIYF. The CDR3 DNA follows: TGTGCCACCAGCAGAGACCTCGTGGAGGGTGGAAACACCATATATTTT.

This sequence joins TRBV28 and TRBJ2-3; D call uncertain. The CDR3 loop spans 16 amino acids. V was pared by 6 bases and J by 4 bases, with 20 bases between. The germline gives CDR1 MDHEN, CDR2 SYDVKM. CDR3 coding DNA: TGTGCCAGCAGCCACCCACCCCTCAAAGGTTCAGATACGCAGTATTTT. It codes for CASSHPPLKGSDTQYF.

This rearrangement joins TRBV6-5 to TRBJ2-7; a possible D gene is TRBD2 (5 bases). Trimming removed 10 bases from V and 7 bases from J, with 26 bases in between. Germline loops: CDR1 MNHEY, CDR2 SVGAGI. This CDR3 has 15 amino acids. The CDR3 region has the DNA TGTGCCACCAGCGGCCCAGGAAACCCAGTTGGGGAGCAGTACTTC. Amino acids: CATSGPGNPVGEQYF.

This clone occurred once. This chain joins TRBV7-9 and TRBJ2-3; D call uncertain. The CDR3 contains 16 residues. Germline CDR1 SEHNR, CDR2 FQNEAQ (reference sequence). Trimming removed 3 bases from V and 0 bases from J, with 13 bases in between. CDR3 loop: CASSFILASSTDTQYF. As DNA, the CDR3 is TGTGCCAGCAGCTTTATACTGGCATCTAGCACAGATACGCAGTATTTT.

This clone was seen just once. V gene TRBV19 combines with J gene TRBJ1-5, with unresolved D. V lost 5 bases, J lost 1 base, and 6 bases lay in between. Germline V gene lookup returns CDR1 LNHDA and CDR2 SQIVND (reference sequence). CDR3 length equals 13 residues. CDR3 nucleotide sequence: TGTGCCAGTAGTTTACGGAGCAATCAGCCCCAGCATTTT. It encodes CASSLRSNQPQHF.

This chain uses TRBV2 with TRBJ1-5, with a possible D match to TRBD1 (5 bases). Per germline, CDR1 SNHLY and CDR2 FYNNEI. With 5 bases removed from V and 7 bases from J, the gap between germline ends came to 15 bases. This CDR3 spans 14 amino acids. CDR3 DNA: TGTGCCAGCAGTCGGGAGCAGGGCTCCCAGCCCCAGCATTTT. Its protein is CASSREQGSQPQHF.

The chain has TRBV11-2 and TRBJ2-4; D is perhaps TRBD1 (5 bases). CDR3 length equals 15 residues. Deletions cut 1 base from V and 1 base from J, with 8 bases between. Germline V lookup: CDR1 SGHAT, CDR2 FQNNGV. CDR3 coding DNA: TGTGCCAGCAGCTTAGTACCAGGGGCCAAAAACATTCAGTACTTC. This encodes CASSLVPGAKNIQYF.

The rearrangement uses TRBV6-4 and TRBJ1-1; 10 bases match TRBD1. The germline V gene encodes CDR1 MRHNA and CDR2 SNTAGT. V trimming: 3 bases; J trimming: 7 bases; junction bases outside the gene matches: 5. This CDR3 is built from 14 residues. CDR3 DNA: TGTGCCAGCAGTGAAAGACAGGGGGCGAGTGAAGCTTTCTTT. It translates to CASSERQGASEAFF.

This sequence joins TRBV19 and TRBJ1-4; D remains unclear. Germline CDR1 reads LNHDA; CDR2 reads SQIVND (reference sequence). V was trimmed by 3 bases and J by 0 bases, leaving 5 bases between them. The CDR3 extends over 14 amino acids. The CDR3 sequence: CASSMRSTNEKLFF. The DNA of the CDR3 is TGTGCCAGTAGTATGCGGTCAACTAATGAAAAACTGTTTTTT. The whole variable domain, remainder taken from reference TRBV19 and TRBJ1-4, is DGGITQSPKYLFRKEGQNVTLSCEQNLNHDAMYWYRQDPGQGLRLIYYSQIVNDFQKGDIAEGYSVSREKKESFPLTVTSAQKNPTAFYLCASSMRSTNEKLFFGSGTQLSVL.

This clone has more than one count but fewer than ten. Here the CDR3 reads CASRGTSTYEQYF. The DNA for the CDR3 is TGTGCCAGCCGAGGGACATCAACCTACGAGCAGTACTTC. V is TRBV6-5 and J is TRBJ2-7; possible D gene TRBD1, 6 bases. The CDR3 consists of 13 residues. The germline V and J ends were trimmed by 8 bases and 2 bases, with 13 bases remaining between them. Germline CDR1 is MNHEY and CDR2 is SVGAGI.

The chain combines TRBV7-8 with TRBJ2-6, with 8 positions matching TRBD2. This CDR3 region has 17 residues. The V and J ends lost 5 bases and 4 bases, in that order; junction bases with no gene match: 10. Germline V gives CDR1 SGHVS, CDR2 FQNEAQ. CDR3 amino acids: CASSPPGLDSGANVLTF. Written as DNA, the CDR3 is TGTGCCAGCAGCCCCCCGGGACTAGATTCCGGGGCCAACGTCCTGACTTTC. The full variable domain, completed using reference TRBV7-8 and TRBJ2-6, is GAGVSQSPRYKVAKRGQDVALRCDPISGHVSLFWYQQALGQGPEFLTYFQNEAQLDKSGLPSDRFFAERPEGSVSTLKIQRTQQEDSAVYLCASSPPGLDSGANVLTFGAGSRLTVL.

The chain employs TRBV10-3 and TRBJ2-3; TRBD1 matches at 9 bases. The CDR3 has 15 amino acids. J gave up 2 bases and V 3 bases, and 3 bases lay outside the gene matches. CDR1 is ENHRY and CDR2 is SYGVKD in the germline V gene. The CDR3 is CAISEGTGSTDTQYF. CDR3 DNA sequence: TGTGCCATCAGTGAAGGGACAGGGTCCACAGATACGCAGTATTTT.

This chain links TRBV9 with TRBJ2-7, with 8 nucleotides matching TRBD2. V was pared by 3 bases and J by 5 bases, with 7 bases of the junction left unmatched. Germline V CDR1 and CDR2: SGDLS, YYNGEE. The CDR3 extends over 14 amino acids. The CDR3 nucleotides are TGTGCCAGCAGCGAGACGGGAGGGTTCCACGAGCAGTACTTC. Protein sequence: CASSETGGFHEQYF.

This chain connects TRBV7-7 to TRBJ2-2; tentatively, D is TRBD1 (6 bases). This CDR3 comprises 15 residues. The V gene lost 6 bases and the J gene lost 4 bases, with 15 bases spanning the gap. Looked up from germline, CDR1 is SSHAT and CDR2 is FNYEAQ (reference sequence). The CDR3 loop reads CASSTTPGATGELFF. The CDR3 coding sequence is TGTGCCAGCAGTACTACCCCAGGGGCCACCGGGGAGCTGTTTTTT.

The gene calls are TRBV5-1 and TRBJ2-5, with 11 bases matching TRBD2. After removal of 4 bases from V and 5 bases from J, the junction contained 19 bases not matched to a gene. This CDR3 has 19 amino acids. The germline V gene encodes CDR1 SGHRS and CDR2 YFSETQ. CDR3 sequence (DNA): TGCGCCAGCAGCCTAAAAACAGGTTACCTAGCGGGAGGTAGTGAGACCCAGTACTTC. As protein: CASSLKTGYLAGGSETQYF. Full variable domain (remainder filled in from reference TRBV5-1 and TRBJ2-5): KAGVTQTPRYLIKTRGQQVTLSCSPISGHRSVSWYQQTPGQGLQFLFEYFSETQRNKGNFPGRFSGRQFSNSRSEMNVSTLELGDSALYLCASSLKTGYLAGGSETQYFGPGTRLLVL.

The V and J genes are TRBV14 and TRBJ1-2, with 11 bases matching TRBD1. The CDR3 runs to 14 residues. Looked up from germline, CDR1 is SGHDN and CDR2 is FVKESK. The V segment lost 4 bases and the J segment 7 bases; nucleotides outside the gene matches: 5. As DNA, the CDR3 is TGTGCCAGCAGCCCAGGACAGGGGGCAGGTGGCTACACCTTC. It encodes CASSPGQGAGGYTF.

The chain has TRBV4-1 and TRBJ2-3, with D unclear. Germline loops: CDR1 MGHRA, CDR2 YSYEKL. V was trimmed by 0 bases and J by 0 bases, leaving 10 bases between them. The CDR3 is 16 amino acids. The CDR3 protein is CASSQEEVQSTDTQYF. CDR3 DNA sequence: TGCGCCAGCAGCCAAGAAGAAGTGCAAAGCACAGATACGCAGTATTTT.